The 21 T cell receptor beta chains presented below share a single source sample, sequenced in a study of T cell responses to AZD1222 COVID-19 vaccine. Here immunoSEQ multiplex PCR was the method, and the copy in TCRdb shows in-frame clones only, minus some. The sample yields 120,000 to 150,000 clones, 88% seen once. The sample in question was peripheral blood, obtained on day 0 of MenACWY control vaccination. These receptors originate from an adult in good health.

The chain is built from TRBV6-5 and TRBJ1-2; tentatively, D is TRBD1 (6 bases). Trimming cost V 2 bases and J 3 bases, with 16 bases left between them. The CDR3 contains 16 residues. Germline CDR1 reads MNHEY; CDR2 reads SVGAGI. CDR3 sequence (DNA): TGTGCCAGCAGTTACAAAATCCAGGGGAATGACTATGGCTACACCTTC. Amino acid sequence: CASSYKIQGNDYGYTF.

This chain joins TRBV7-2 and TRBJ2-7, with 10 bases lining up with TRBD1. Looked up from germline, CDR1 is SGHTA and CDR2 is FQGNSA. After removal of 4 bases from V and 3 bases from J, the junction contained 6 bases not matched to a gene. This CDR3 has 15 residues. The CDR3 sequence is CASSSRDRGGYEQYF. For the CDR3, the DNA is TGTGCCAGCAGCTCCCGGGACAGGGGAGGCTACGAGCAGTACTTC. The whole variable domain, remainder taken from reference TRBV7-2 and TRBJ2-7, is GAGVSQSPSNKVTEKGKDVELRCDPISGHTALYWYRQSLGQGLEFLIYFQGNSAPDKSGLPSDRFSAERTGGSVSTLTIQRTQQEDSAVYLCASSSRDRGGYEQYFGPGTRLTVT.

V usage is TRBV5-1 and J usage is TRBJ2-5; D not certain. This CDR3 has 14 residues. CDR1 is SGHRS, CDR2 YFSETQ, per germline. V was cut by 0 bases and J by 5 bases, with 11 bases left in between. This CDR3 is CASSLGPARETQYF. The CDR3 DNA sequence: TGCGCCAGCAGCTTGGGTCCGGCTAGGGAGACCCAGTACTTC.

The chain recombines TRBV14 with TRBJ2-5; no clear D gene. Germline CDR1 reads SGHDN; CDR2 reads FVKESK. The V end lost 4 bases, the J end lost 2 bases, and 11 bases lay between the germline ends. The CDR3 covers 14 residues. The CDR3, as DNA: TGTGCCAGCAGCCCCAGGCTTATTCAAGAGACCCAGTACTTC. Amino acids: CASSPRLIQETQYF.

The rearrangement uses TRBV30 and TRBJ1-2; D might be TRBD1 (5 bases). The V and J ends lost 2 bases and 3 bases respectively, with 25 bases between them. The CDR3 is made up of 18 amino acids. Looked up from germline, CDR1 is GTSNPN and CDR2 is SVGIG (reference sequence). In nucleotides, the CDR3 is TGTGCCTGGAGTCAAAGGCCGGGGACCCTTTCCTTTCACTATGGCTACACCTTC. Translation gives CAWSQRPGTLSFHYGYTF.

The chain employs TRBV3-1 (or the pseudogene TRBV3-2) and TRBJ2-5; TRBD2 agrees at 10 bases. The trim removed 4 bases at V and 5 bases at J, leaving 13 bases unmatched. Germline CDR1 reads LGHDT; CDR2 reads YNNKEL (reference sequence). The CDR3 has 17 residues. The chain's CDR3 is CASSLGLAATGGETQYF. CDR3 nucleotide sequence: TGTGCCAGCAGCCTCGGACTAGCGGCTACAGGGGGTGAGACCCAGTACTTC.

V is TRBV11-2 and J is TRBJ1-6; TRBD1 aligns across 10 bases. V gave up 1 base and J gave up 0 bases; unmatched junction bases: 3. The CDR3 consists of 18 residues. The germline gives CDR1 SGHAT, CDR2 FQNNGV. The CDR3 nucleotides are TGTGCCAGCAGCTTAGGTGGACAGGGGGTCTCCTATAATTCACCCCTCCACTTT. Its translation is CASSLGGQGVSYNSPLHF.

The chain links TRBV25-1 to TRBJ2-4; D call uncertain. CDR1 and CDR2 from the germline V gene are MGHDK and SYGVNS. Between the trimmed V and J ends, which lost 1 base and 1 base, there was a span of 8 bases. The CDR3 sequence is 15 residues long. The CDR3 DNA sequence: TGTGCCAGCAGTGAATGGACCGGCGCCAAAAACATTCAGTACTTC. Protein product: CASSEWTGAKNIQYF.

This clone was found once. The V call is TRBV24-1, the J call TRBJ1-2; 8 bases align to TRBD1. The germline CDR1 and CDR2 sequences are KGHDR and SFDVKD. Trimming removed 2 bases from V and 6 bases from J; junction bases left unmatched: 7. This CDR3 is built from 15 residues. CDR3 protein: CATSDSAGGWDGYTF. The CDR3 DNA is TGTGCCACCAGTGATTCGGCAGGGGGCTGGGATGGCTACACCTTC.

The chain employs TRBV7-9 and TRBJ1-5; perhaps TRBD1 as D (5 bases). Per germline, CDR1 SEHNR and CDR2 FQNEAQ (reference sequence). The CDR3 contains 13 residues. Trimming removed 1 base from V and 7 bases from J, with 8 bases in between. CDR3: CASSLDEGQPQHF. CDR3 bases: TGTGCCAGCAGCTTAGACGAGGGGCAGCCCCAGCATTTT.

This chain connects TRBV9 to TRBJ1-1; D gene ambiguous. The germline CDR1 and CDR2 sequences are SGDLS and YYNGEE. This CDR3 contains 13 residues. Between the trimmed V and J ends, which lost 2 bases and 1 base, there was a span of 6 bases. The CDR3 DNA reads as TGTGCCAGCAGCGTTCTTGGGAACACTGAAGCTTTCTTT. As protein: CASSVLGNTEAFF.

This sequence joins TRBV5-4 and TRBJ1-3; D remains unclear. This CDR3 has 15 residues. Germline-derived CDR1 and CDR2 are SGHNT and YYREEE (reference sequence). V shed 0 bases and J shed 1 base, with 8 bases lying between them. The CDR3 sequence is CASSLDGGSGNTIYF. The CDR3, as DNA: TGTGCCAGCAGCTTGGATGGAGGGTCTGGAAACACCATATATTTT.

The chain has TRBV24-1 and TRBJ1-5, with 9 positions matching TRBD1. J lost 1 base, V lost 4 bases, and 4 bases had no gene match. The CDR3 is 16 amino acids. Germline V lookup: CDR1 KGHDR, CDR2 SFDVKD. The CDR3 DNA follows: TGTGCCACCAGTGACCCGGACAGGGGAAGCAATCAGCCCCAGCATTTT. It translates to CATSDPDRGSNQPQHF.

This clone was detected only a few times. This chain uses TRBV27 with TRBJ2-1; the match to TRBD2 covers 10 bases. This CDR3 has 18 residues. J gave up 2 bases and V 2 bases, and 9 bases lay outside the gene matches. CDR1 is MNHEY and CDR2 is SMNVEV in the germline V gene (reference sequence). Written as DNA, the CDR3 is TGTGCCAGCAGTTTAAACAGCGGGGGGGCCCATCCCTACAATGAGCAGTTCTTC. Translating gives CASSLNSGGAHPYNEQFF.

The V and J genes are TRBV28 and TRBJ1-5, with no clear D. This CDR3 has 12 amino acids. With 5 bases removed from V and 8 bases from J, the gap between germline ends came to 10 bases. Germline CDR1 MDHEN, CDR2 SYDVKM. DNA for the CDR3: TGTGCCAGCAGTGCGACCCGGGAGCCCCAGCATTTT. This translates into CASSATREPQHF.

V usage is TRBV7-6 and J usage is TRBJ2-7; possibly TRBD1 or TRBD2 for D (7 bases each). The CDR3 is 18 amino acids. Between the trimmed V and J ends, which lost 5 bases and 0 bases, there was a span of 23 bases. Germline CDR1 is SGHVS and CDR2 is FNYEAQ. CDR3 sequence (DNA): TGTGCCAGCAGCCCCCGGGGGGCGGACAGGCTCTACTCCTACGAGCAGTACTTC. Translated, it gives CASSPRGADRLYSYEQYF.

This chain links TRBV4-3 with TRBJ1-2; tentative D call: TRBD1 (6 bases). The CDR3 has 16 residues. Germline CDR1 LGHNA, CDR2 YSLEER. V was pared by 1 base and J by 5 bases, with 17 bases between. The CDR3 bases are TGCGCCAGCAGCCAAGGTCCCACCGGGACAAATTATGGCTACACCTTC. Translated, it gives CASSQGPTGTNYGYTF.

The CDR3 DNA is TGTGCCAGCACCATGGACGGGGCGGGGACTGAAGCTTTCTTT. Amino acid sequence: CASTMDGAGTEAFF. The rearrangement joins TRBV7-3 to TRBJ1-1; D possibly corresponds to TRBD1 (5 bases). CDR3 length: 14 amino acids. Deletions cut 7 bases from V and 5 bases from J, with 17 bases between. Germline values: CDR1 SGHTA, CDR2 FQGTGA.

The V call is TRBV7-2, the J call TRBJ1-4, with 10 bases that match TRBD1. The V segment lost 3 bases and the J segment 6 bases; nucleotides outside the gene matches: 1. The germline V gene encodes CDR1 SGHTA and CDR2 FQGNSA. The CDR3 runs to 14 residues. This chain's CDR3 is CASSLTGGYEKLFF. In DNA, the CDR3 is TGTGCCAGCAGCTTGACAGGGGGCTATGAAAAACTGTTTTTT.

The chain uses TRBV7-2 and TRBJ1-5, with D tentatively TRBD1 (5 bases). This CDR3 spans 11 amino acids. Germline loops: CDR1 SGHTA, CDR2 FQGNSA. Deletions cut 3 bases from V and 11 bases from J, with 8 bases between. The CDR3 sequence is CASSLGGAQHF. The CDR3, as DNA: TGTGCCAGCAGCTTGGGGGGAGCCCAGCATTTT.

The chain has TRBV29-1 and TRBJ2-7, with 10 bases lining up with TRBD2. Unmatched junction bases numbered 9, after V lost 2 bases and J lost 5 bases. The germline V gene encodes CDR1 SQVTM and CDR2 ANQGSEA. This CDR3 comprises 15 residues. CDR3 nucleotides: TGCAGCGTTGAAACCCTAGCGGGAGCGGATGACGAGCAGTACTTC. Translation gives CSVETLAGADDEQYF.